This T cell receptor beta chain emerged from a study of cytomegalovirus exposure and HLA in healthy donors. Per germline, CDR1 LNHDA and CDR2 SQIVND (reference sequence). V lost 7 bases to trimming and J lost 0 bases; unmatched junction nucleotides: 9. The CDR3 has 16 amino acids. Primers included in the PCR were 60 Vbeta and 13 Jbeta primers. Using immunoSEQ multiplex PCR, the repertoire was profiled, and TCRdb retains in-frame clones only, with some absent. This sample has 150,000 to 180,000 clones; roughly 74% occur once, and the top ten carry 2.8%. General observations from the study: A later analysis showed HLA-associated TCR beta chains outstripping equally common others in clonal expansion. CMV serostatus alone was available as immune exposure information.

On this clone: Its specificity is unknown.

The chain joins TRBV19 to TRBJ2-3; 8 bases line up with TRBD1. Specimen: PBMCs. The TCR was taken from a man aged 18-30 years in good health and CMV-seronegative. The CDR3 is CASKDRGVTSTDTQYF. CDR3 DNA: TGTGCCAGTAAAGACAGGGGAGTCACTAGCACAGATACGCAGTATTTT. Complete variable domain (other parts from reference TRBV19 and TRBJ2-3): DGGITQSPKYLFRKEGQNVTLSCEQNLNHDAMYWYRQDPGQGLRLIYYSQIVNDFQKGDIAEGYSVSREKKESFPLTVTSAQKNPTAFYLCASKDRGVTSTDTQYFGPGTRLTVL.